This TCR beta chain was retrieved from a study of blood T cell repertoires in COVID-19. As for the study in general: Sites in the United States, Italy and Spain provided acute and convalescent COVID-19 samples. T cells, B-cell-depleted T cells, or PBMCs supplied cDNA or gDNA.

In the authors' methods: For nucleated cells, counts were estimated from reference gene primer amplification. Using immunoSEQ multiplex PCR, the repertoire was profiled, and TCRdb retains in-frame clones only, with some absent. For V, J and clone size, that table is used; D and trimming come from the DNA. The sample carries hundreds of thousands of clones, approximately 82% recorded once. The J segment lost 4 bases and the V segment lost 2 bases, leaving 3 bases of the junction unmatched. Looked up from germline, CDR1 is MRHNA and CDR2 is SNTAGT. This CDR3 has 15 residues. This clonotype originated in an elderly man with acute or convalescent COVID-19. Input material: peripheral blood. The V gene is TRBV6-4, the J gene TRBJ2-3, with TRBD1 identical over 10 bases. The CDR3 DNA reads TGTGCCAGCAGTGACCAGGGGACAGGGGCAGATACGCAGTATTTT. Translated, it gives CASSDQGTGADTQYF.